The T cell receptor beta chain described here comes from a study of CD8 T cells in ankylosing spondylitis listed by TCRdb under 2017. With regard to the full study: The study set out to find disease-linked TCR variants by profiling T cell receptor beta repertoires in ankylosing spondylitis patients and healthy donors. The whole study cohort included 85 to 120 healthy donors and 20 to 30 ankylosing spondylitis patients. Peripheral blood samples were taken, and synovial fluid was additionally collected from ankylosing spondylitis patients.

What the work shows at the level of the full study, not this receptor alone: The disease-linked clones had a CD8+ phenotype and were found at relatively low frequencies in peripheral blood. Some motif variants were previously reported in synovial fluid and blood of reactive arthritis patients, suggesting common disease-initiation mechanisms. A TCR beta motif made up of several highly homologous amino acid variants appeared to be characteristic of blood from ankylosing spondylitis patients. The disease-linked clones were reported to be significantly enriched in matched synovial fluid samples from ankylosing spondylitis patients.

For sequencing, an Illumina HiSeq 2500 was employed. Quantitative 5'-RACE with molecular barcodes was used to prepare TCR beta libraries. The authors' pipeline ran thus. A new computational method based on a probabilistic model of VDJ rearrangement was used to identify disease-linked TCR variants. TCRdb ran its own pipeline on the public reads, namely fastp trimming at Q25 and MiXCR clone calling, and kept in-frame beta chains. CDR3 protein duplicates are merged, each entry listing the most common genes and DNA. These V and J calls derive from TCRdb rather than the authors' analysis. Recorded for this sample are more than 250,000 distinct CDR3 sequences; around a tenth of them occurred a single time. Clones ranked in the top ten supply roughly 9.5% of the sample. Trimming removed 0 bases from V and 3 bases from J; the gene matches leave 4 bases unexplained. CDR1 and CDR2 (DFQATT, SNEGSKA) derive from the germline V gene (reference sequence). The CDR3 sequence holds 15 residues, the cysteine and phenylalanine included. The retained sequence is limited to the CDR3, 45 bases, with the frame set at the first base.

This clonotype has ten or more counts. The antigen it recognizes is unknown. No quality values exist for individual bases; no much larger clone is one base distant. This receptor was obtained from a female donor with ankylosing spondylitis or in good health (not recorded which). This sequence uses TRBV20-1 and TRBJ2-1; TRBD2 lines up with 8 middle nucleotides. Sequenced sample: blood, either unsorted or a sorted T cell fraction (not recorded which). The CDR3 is CSARDPRGVYNEQFF. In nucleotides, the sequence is TGCAGTGCTAGAGATCCGCGGGGGGTCTACAATGAGCAGTTCTTC.